This passage covers 19 T cell receptor beta chains from one sample sequenced in a study of cytomegalovirus exposure and HLA in healthy donors. The PCR employed 60 Vbeta primers together with 13 Jbeta primers. Sequenced by immunoSEQ multiplex PCR; TCRdb stores in-frame clones only, minus some. The sample holds 150,000 to 200,000 clones, approximately 86% seen once. Sequencing was performed on PBMCs. The receptor set was obtained from a woman younger than 35 in good health and CMV-seronegative.

V and J are TRBV19 and TRBJ1-1, with D uncertain. V shed 10 bases and J shed 6 bases, with 24 bases lying between them. The CDR3 contains 15 residues. Looked up from germline, CDR1 is LNHDA and CDR2 is SQIVND (reference sequence). As DNA, the CDR3 is TGTGCCACCGCTCGCGTTTCGGCGGCCCTCGCTGAAGCTTTCTTT. Residues: CATARVSAALAEAFF.

The chain employs TRBV27 and TRBJ2-7, with D tentatively TRBD1 (6 bases). Trimming took 2 bases from V and 1 from J, leaving 6 bases between them. From germline, CDR1 is MNHEY and CDR2 SMNVEV (reference sequence). The CDR3 is made up of 13 amino acids. This chain's CDR3 is CASSLDRSYEQYF. The CDR3, as DNA: TGTGCCAGCAGTTTAGACAGGTCCTACGAGCAGTACTTC.

The chain is built from TRBV27 and TRBJ2-7; D might be TRBD1 (5 bases). The V end was cut by 5 bases, the J end by 6 bases, with 11 bases between. Germline V gene sequence: CDR1 MNHEY, CDR2 SMNVEV (reference sequence). The CDR3 is 12 amino acids. CDR3 coding DNA: TGTGCCAGCAGTGTTCAGGGCGGCGAGCAGTACTTC. It translates to CASSVQGGEQYF.

The rearrangement uses TRBV5-8 and TRBJ1-6; no clear D. Germline CDR1 reads SGHTS; CDR2 reads YDEGEE. V dropped 1 base and J dropped 9 bases, with 14 bases sitting between them. This CDR3 is 15 amino acids long. CDR3: CASSLLLGEVSPLHF. CDR3 DNA sequence: TGTGCCAGCAGCTTGCTTCTCGGGGAAGTTTCACCCCTCCACTTT.

The V call is TRBV2, the J call TRBJ2-2; 8 nucleotides line up with TRBD2. Germline CDR1 and CDR2: SNHLY and FYNNEI. This CDR3 spans 15 amino acids. The V segment lost 8 bases and the J segment 4 bases; nucleotides outside the gene matches: 9. CDR3 nucleotide sequence: TGTGCCAGCGGGAGACTAGCGTCGGGCACCGGGGAGCTGTTTTTT. Its protein is CASGRLASGTGELFF. Supplemented by reference TRBV2 and TRBJ2-2, the full variable domain reads EPEVTQTPSHQVTQMGQEVILRCVPISNHLYFYWYRQILGQKVEFLVSFYNNEISEKSEIFDDQFSVERPDGSNFTLKIRSTKLEDSAMYFCASGRLASGTGELFFGEGSRLTVL.

This clone is a singleton in its sample. This chain joins TRBV19 and TRBJ2-1, with 9 bases lining up with TRBD2. Germline assignment: CDR1 LNHDA and CDR2 SQIVND (reference sequence). Trimming removed 5 bases from V and 6 bases from J; junction bases left unmatched: 5. CDR3 length: 14 residues. The CDR3 reads CASSLAGGPNEQFF. CDR3 DNA: TGTGCCAGTAGTCTGGCGGGAGGGCCCAATGAGCAGTTCTTC. Together with reference TRBV19 and TRBJ2-1, the CDR3 gives the full variable domain: DGGITQSPKYLFRKEGQNVTLSCEQNLNHDAMYWYRQDPGQGLRLIYYSQIVNDFQKGDIAEGYSVSREKKESFPLTVTSAQKNPTAFYLCASSLAGGPNEQFFGPGTRLTVL.

The chain couples TRBV5-1 to TRBJ2-6, with TRBD2 as a possible D gene (6 bases). Germline V gives CDR1 SGHRS, CDR2 YFSETQ. The CDR3 runs 18 residues. The V gene lost 3 bases and the J gene lost 3 bases, with 19 bases spanning the gap. CDR3 protein: CASSSTGLATGGANVLTF. The CDR3, as DNA: TGCGCCAGCAGCTCTACGGGACTGGCAACGGGTGGGGCCAACGTCCTGACTTTC.

The chain couples TRBV28 to TRBJ2-5; 7 nucleotides align to TRBD2. V lost 6 bases to trimming and J lost 5 bases; unmatched junction nucleotides: 12. Per the germline V gene, CDR1 is MDHEN and CDR2 is SYDVKM. The CDR3 has 15 amino acids. The CDR3 DNA follows: TGTGCCAGCAGACAGCTGAGGGAGGGCCTGGAGACCCAGTACTTC. The encoded protein is CASRQLREGLETQYF.

This chain links TRBV11-2 with TRBJ1-3; no reliable D call. Trimming removed 3 bases at V and 8 bases at J, with 11 bases between. The length of the CDR3 is 13 residues. Germline values: CDR1 SGHAT, CDR2 FQNNGV. This CDR3 reads CASSFAGEDTIYF. The CDR3 coding sequence is TGTGCCAGCAGCTTTGCGGGAGAAGACACCATATATTTT. Based on the CDR3 plus reference TRBV11-2 and TRBJ1-3, the full variable domain is EAGVAQSPRYKIIEKRQSVAFWCNPISGHATLYWYQQILGQGPKLLIQFQNNGVVDDSQLPKDRFSAERLKGVDSTLKIQPAKLEDSAVYLCASSFAGEDTIYFGEGSWLTVV.

The chain links TRBV28 to TRBJ2-1, with a possible D match to TRBD1 (6 bases). The CDR3 is 13 residues long. Trimming removed 5 bases from V and 6 bases from J, with 11 bases in between. From germline, CDR1 is MDHEN and CDR2 SYDVKM. CDR3 sequence: CASSADRRNEQFF. The CDR3 region has the DNA TGTGCCAGCAGTGCTGACAGGCGCAATGAGCAGTTCTTC.

V and J are TRBV2 and TRBJ2-5; 7 nucleotides line up with TRBD1. In germline, CDR1 is SNHLY, CDR2 FYNNEI. The CDR3 loop spans 15 amino acids. The V gene end was trimmed by 8 bases and the J gene end by 6 bases; junction bases not matched to a gene: 15. DNA for the CDR3: TGTGCCAGCTCAAAACAGGGGCAGGCAGTGCAGACCCAGTACTTC. It is translated as CASSKQGQAVQTQYF.

J is TRBJ2-5 and V is TRBV7-2; 11 bases match TRBD2. The CDR3 is 13 residues long. V lost 5 bases, J lost 11 bases, and 7 bases stayed unmatched. CDR1 SGHTA and CDR2 FQGNSA come from the germline V gene. For the CDR3, the DNA is TGTGCCAGCAGCCGTAGCGGGGGGGGTGAGCAGTACTTC. Amino acids: CASSRSGGGEQYF.

V and J are TRBV2 and TRBJ1-2; D is ambiguous. Trimming removed 7 bases from V and 9 bases from J, with 12 bases in between. CDR3 length: 11 residues. Looked up from germline, CDR1 is SNHLY and CDR2 is FYNNEI. CDR3 residues: CASKGSRSYTF. The CDR3 nucleotides read TGTGCCAGCAAAGGAAGCAGGAGCTACACCTTC.

J is TRBJ2-5 and V is TRBV7-2; 12 positions agree with TRBD2. The CDR3 extends over 15 amino acids. Germline-derived CDR1 and CDR2 are SGHTA and FQGNSA. Trimming removed 5 bases from V and 3 bases from J; junction bases left unmatched: 4. CDR3 amino acids: CASSTRLAGEETQYF. CDR3 DNA sequence: TGTGCCAGCAGCACCCGACTAGCGGGGGAAGAGACCCAGTACTTC.

The V call is TRBV27, the J call TRBJ1-1; 9 bases are a match to TRBD1. The germline CDR1 and CDR2 sequences are MNHEY and SMNVEV (reference sequence). This CDR3 contains 14 residues. V trimming: 6 bases; J trimming: 3 bases; junction bases outside the gene matches: 5. The CDR3 nucleotides read TGTGCCAGCAGGTGGGACAGGGCGGACACTGAAGCTTTCTTT. Protein sequence: CASRWDRADTEAFF.

V usage is TRBV4-1 and J usage is TRBJ2-7; 10 bases map to TRBD2. The CDR3 runs 16 residues. Germline loops: CDR1 MGHRA, CDR2 YSYEKL. The ends lost 0 bases at V and 5 bases at J; junction bases unmatched: 7. CDR3 sequence (DNA): TGCGCCAGCAGCCAAGATAGGGCTAGCGGGAGCCACGAGCAGTACTTC. As protein: CASSQDRASGSHEQYF.

For this clone: The same CDR3 also results from other DNA sequences found in this sample. CDR3 coding DNA: TGTGCCTGGAGTGGACTAGCGGGAGGGCCAGATACGCAGTATTTT. This sequence encodes CAWSGLAGGPDTQYF. V usage is TRBV30 and J usage is TRBJ2-3; TRBD2 matches at 14 bases. The V segment lost 1 base and the J segment 4 bases; nucleotides outside the gene matches: 1. The length of the CDR3 is 15 residues. Per the germline V gene, CDR1 is GTSNPN and CDR2 is SVGIG (reference sequence).

This clone occurred a few times. V is TRBV6-5 and J is TRBJ1-3; weak D call: TRBD1 (6 bases). This CDR3 comprises 15 residues. Germline V gives CDR1 MNHEY, CDR2 SVGAGI. V was cut by 5 bases and J by 1 base, with 12 bases left in between. As DNA, the CDR3 is TGTGCCAGCAGTCCTACAGGGAATTCTGGAAACACCATATATTTT. It translates to CASSPTGNSGNTIYF.

The chain joins TRBV13 to TRBJ2-3, with a weak D call TRBD1 (5 bases). The CDR3 is 16 amino acids. Germline loops: CDR1 PRHDT, CDR2 FYEKMQ (reference sequence). V lost 1 base and J lost 0, with 11 bases in between. The CDR3 is CASSLEGEQSTDTQYF. Written as DNA, the CDR3 is TGTGCCAGCAGCTTAGAAGGGGAACAGAGCACAGATACGCAGTATTTT. Full variable domain (missing parts from reference TRBV13 and TRBJ2-3): AAGVIQSPRHLIKEKRETATLKCYPIPRHDTVYWYQQGPGQDPQFLISFYEKMQSDKGSIPDRFSAQQFSDYHSELNMSSLELGDSALYFCASSLEGEQSTDTQYFGPGTRLTVL.